This T cell receptor (beta chain) was documented in a study of identifying expanded T cells in peripheral blood. Trimming cost V 5 bases and J 7 bases, with 14 bases left between them. Germline CDR1 reads SNHLY; CDR2 reads FYNNEI. There are 13 residues in the CDR3. Overall study results and limits: Over about two and four weeks, about 15 and 19 clones changed, versus roughly 1.1 between replicates. Clone count variance between roughly 2-week samples rose with total template count.

A word on this clone: What it binds is unknown.

Healthy donors had no documented immune events, such as infections, while sampled. The table came from immunoSEQ multiplex PCR; TCRdb's copy has only in-frame clones and leaves some out. The data show 130,000 or so clones, with approximately 84% seen just once and 2.5% to 3.5% held by the top ten. The V call is TRBV2, the J call TRBJ1-2; D possibly corresponds to TRBD1 (5 bases). The source is a person aged 18 to 75 in good health. The material sequenced was blood. The chain's CDR3 is CASSNPRDVGYTF. The CDR3 nucleotides are TGTGCCAGCAGTAACCCCCGGGACGTTGGCTACACCTTC.